The entry below describes one T cell receptor (beta chain). Authors' processing steps: Cell counts per sample came from amplifying reference gene primers. Libraries were prepared by immunoSEQ multiplex PCR; TCRdb keeps only in-frame clonotypes and omits some of them. The D gene and trimming were derived from the DNA, and the V and J assignments and clone size from that table. The profile shows hundreds of thousands of clones, roughly nine tenths of them singletons. These data belong to a study of blood T cell repertoires in COVID-19. Study context: Acute and convalescent COVID-19 samples came from the United States, Italy and Spain. From T cells, B-cell-depleted T cells, or PBMCs came the material, which was cDNA or gDNA.

Germline loops: CDR1 LNHDA, CDR2 SQIVND (reference sequence). There are 19 residues in the CDR3. Trimming took 3 bases from V and 3 from J; bases not matched to a gene: 14. This chain joins TRBV19 and TRBJ2-2; 9 bases are shared with TRBD2. The sequenced material came from peripheral blood. The receptor comes from a woman aged 55 to 70 who had recovered from COVID-19. The CDR3: CASSIRRAAGGTDTGELFF. Here the CDR3 DNA reads TGTGCCAGTAGTATTCGACGGGCAGCGGGGGGAACTGACACCGGGGAGCTGTTTTTT.